Listed below are T cell receptor beta chains from one sample, sequenced in a study of T-cell reconstitution after alpha-beta-depleted transplantation in children. TCRdb reprocessed the PCR reads with MiXCR, giving one entry per CDR3 protein. Altogether 200,000 to 250,000 distinct CDR3 sequences are present, around 10% being singletons, with the ten largest covering roughly 6.2%. The source material was PBMCs from the stem cell graft donor, sampled from the stem cell graft. These receptors were obtained from a human donor who donated a stem cell graft to a child with acute lymphoblastic leukemia. Each CDR3 is given with its conserved first and last residue. D genes are given only for firm matches. Not all rows give a size; the values are once, few, many and, for expanded clones, a class.

D,size,V,J,CDR3,DNA
.,few,TRBV5-1,TRBJ1-1,CASRLQVTGSHEAFF,TGCGCCAGCAGACTACAGGTTACAGGCAGTCATGAAGCTTTCTTT
TRBD1,once,TRBV27,TRBJ1-5,CASSFLGQGGQPQHF,TGTGCCAGCAGTTTTTTGGGACAGGGGGGTCAGCCCCAGCATTTT
.,.,TRBV5-1,TRBJ2-7,CASSLFPEVIYEQYF,TGCGCCAGCAGCTTGTTTCCCGAAGTCATCTACGAGCAGTACTTC
TRBD1,many,TRBV20-1,TRBJ1-2,CSARITGGDNYGYTF,TGCAGTGCTAGAATCACAGGGGGAGATAACTATGGCTACACCTTC
.,.,TRBV20-1,TRBJ2-7,CSARDLTLTYEQYF,TGCAGTGCTAGAGATTTGACCTTAACCTACGAGCAGTACTTC
TRBD2,.,TRBV7-6,TRBJ2-7,CASSLDLAGMREQYF,TGTGCCAGCAGCTTAGACCTAGCGGGGATGAGGGAGCAGTACTTC
.,.,TRBV11-2,TRBJ2-1,CASSHTRNNNEQFF,TGTGCCAGCAGCCATACCAGAAATAACAATGAGCAGTTCTTC
TRBD1,.,TRBV6-5,TRBJ1-5,CASSYSARGYQPQHF,TGTGCCAGCAGTTACTCCGCCAGGGGGTATCAGCCCCAGCATTTT
.,.,TRBV5-1,TRBJ1-1,CASSLEGGLGTEAFF,TGCGCCAGCAGCTTGGAGGGGGGACTTGGCACTGAAGCTTTCTTT
.,few,TRBV20-1,TRBJ1-5,CSARDARGHQPQHF,TGCAGTGCTAGAGATGCCAGGGGCCATCAGCCCCAGCATTTT